The T cell receptor beta chain under discussion was sequenced for a study of blood T cell repertoires in COVID-19. Study details: The United States, Italy and Spain were the sources of the acute and convalescent COVID-19 samples. T cells, B-cell-depleted T cells, or PBMCs provided the cDNA or gDNA that served as material.

Per the authors' pipeline: The authors estimated nucleated cell counts from reference gene primer amplification. The table came from immunoSEQ multiplex PCR; TCRdb's copy has only in-frame clones and leaves some out. Clonal size and the V and J genes are those of that table, whereas D and trimming came from the DNA. This table holds about 190,000 clones, approximately 91% found once. With V trimmed by 10 bases and J by 6 bases, 12 bases remained unmatched. This CDR3 is built from 13 residues. Germline V gene sequence: CDR1 MDHEN, CDR2 SYDVKM. The TCR was taken from a man aged 30-40 years with acute or convalescent COVID-19. The chain combines TRBV28 with TRBJ2-7, with 7 positions matching TRBD1. Input material: peripheral blood. The CDR3 sequence is CATVGFDRAEQYF. The CDR3 nucleotides read TGTGCCACCGTAGGGTTTGACAGGGCCGAGCAGTACTTC. The full variable domain, completed using reference TRBV28 and TRBJ2-7, is DVKVTQSSRYLVKRTGEKVFLECVQDMDHENMFWYRQDPGLGLRLIYFSYDVKMKEKGDIPEGYSVSREKKERFSLILESASTNQTSMYLCATVGFDRAEQYFGPGTRLTVT.